Listed below are T cell receptor beta chains from one sample, sequenced in a study of neurological immune-mediated disorders. TCRdb independently ran MiXCR on the 5' RACE reads; one entry per CDR3 protein. This sample has about 31,000 distinct CDR3 sequences; 15% to 20% occur once, and the top ten carry approximately 5%. Sample: CD4+ T cells from blood. Receptors were obtained from a female donor with HTLV-1-associated myelopathy (HAM/TSP). Each CDR3 is given with its conserved first and last residue. Clone size, where shown, is once, few, many, or a class for clones that have expanded.

CDR3aa: CASSVNSGYNEQFF
j_gene: TRBJ2-1
v_gene: TRBV6-5
abundance: many

CDR3aa: CASSTGGSFGNEQFF
j_gene: TRBJ2-1
v_gene: TRBV7-8
abundance: many

CDR3aa: CASSPDGLSGANVLTF
j_gene: TRBJ2-6
v_gene: TRBV5-1
abundance: many

CDR3aa: CAISPGTPVAEAFF
j_gene: TRBJ1-1
v_gene: TRBV10-3
abundance: many

CDR3aa: CASRGLAIADTQYF
j_gene: TRBJ2-3
v_gene: TRBV6-5
abundance: many

CDR3aa: CASSLGPSEQETQYF
j_gene: TRBJ2-5
v_gene: TRBV5-1
abundance: many

CDR3aa: CASSRDRGGYNEQFF
j_gene: TRBJ2-1
v_gene: TRBV4-2
abundance: medium-sized

CDR3aa: CASSLTMSGQYF
j_gene: TRBJ2-7
v_gene: TRBV12-3/TRBV12-4
abundance: many

CDR3aa: CSASTSGRREKETQYF
j_gene: TRBJ2-5
v_gene: TRBV20-1
abundance: many

CDR3aa: CASSQSDRSNQPQHF
j_gene: TRBJ1-5
v_gene: TRBV5-5
abundance: many

CDR3aa: CASQVRGAYEQYF
j_gene: TRBJ2-7
v_gene: TRBV5-1
abundance: -

CDR3aa: CASRGAVYEQYF
j_gene: TRBJ2-7
v_gene: TRBV21-1
abundance: many

CDR3aa: CSARDPGPSGQPQHF
j_gene: TRBJ1-5
v_gene: TRBV20-1
abundance: many

CDR3aa: CASSRQESRAFF
j_gene: TRBJ1-1
v_gene: TRBV7-2
abundance: many

CDR3aa: CSARDSSGSSDTQYF
j_gene: TRBJ2-3
v_gene: TRBV20-1
abundance: many

CDR3aa: CSARRDTSTDTQYF
j_gene: TRBJ2-3
v_gene: TRBV20-1
abundance: many

CDR3aa: CASSSTGTLRNEQFF
j_gene: TRBJ2-1
v_gene: TRBV12-3/TRBV12-4
abundance: many

CDR3aa: CASSLVEVPNNGYTF
j_gene: TRBJ1-2
v_gene: TRBV28
abundance: many

CDR3aa: CASSYWTGGSNQPQHF
j_gene: TRBJ1-5
v_gene: TRBV6-2/TRBV6-3
abundance: many

CDR3aa: CASSPRGLPGNTIYF
j_gene: TRBJ1-3
v_gene: TRBV18
abundance: many

CDR3aa: CSAREEGLRAYNEQFF
j_gene: TRBJ2-1
v_gene: TRBV20-1
abundance: many

CDR3aa: CSVAPGQGSEQYF
j_gene: TRBJ2-7
v_gene: TRBV29-1
abundance: many

CDR3aa: CASSPLGLAGKYNEQFF
j_gene: TRBJ2-1
v_gene: TRBV6-2/TRBV6-3
abundance: many

CDR3aa: CSARDSYNSPLHF
j_gene: TRBJ1-6
v_gene: TRBV20-1
abundance: many

CDR3aa: CASSELPLGRYYGYTF
j_gene: TRBJ1-2
v_gene: TRBV12-3/TRBV12-4
abundance: many

CDR3aa: CSGRGVGNSPLHF
j_gene: TRBJ1-6
v_gene: TRBV20-1
abundance: many

CDR3aa: CASSLPIRGYEQYF
j_gene: TRBJ2-7
v_gene: TRBV18
abundance: many

CDR3aa: CASSPSGLAGGLGDYEQYF
j_gene: TRBJ2-7
v_gene: TRBV19
abundance: many

CDR3aa: CSASGTGEKLFF
j_gene: TRBJ1-4
v_gene: TRBV20-1
abundance: many

CDR3aa: CASTTMGEKLFF
j_gene: TRBJ1-4
v_gene: TRBV27
abundance: many

CDR3aa: CSARGLGADPEQYF
j_gene: TRBJ2-7
v_gene: TRBV20-1
abundance: -

CDR3aa: CASSSQGALIYGYTF
j_gene: TRBJ1-2
v_gene: TRBV7-9
abundance: many

CDR3aa: CSVSSRQPGPGAGELFF
j_gene: TRBJ2-2
v_gene: TRBV29-1
abundance: medium-sized